This T cell receptor (beta chain) was recovered during a study of blood T cells in healthy people across ages. Germline values: CDR1 LGHDT, CDR2 YNNKEL (reference sequence). V was clipped by 3 bases and J by 3 bases, with 15 bases between them. The length of the CDR3 is 17 residues. It was with a sample-barcoded 5' primer and a J-beta primer mix that a second PCR of roughly 7 to 12 cycles was run. MiXCR was run by TCRdb on the 5' RACE reads, yielding one entry per CDR3 protein. Among about 1.5 million distinct CDR3 sequences listed, less than 45% were seen once. Study results and limitations: Both higher diversity and more naive CD4+ cells marked long-lived donors when set against aged donors. Investigators viewed diversity estimates from one million T cells as underestimates, the study reported.

This clonotype occurred a few times. Its target is unknown. Sequences were obtained from blood. The genes are TRBV3-1 and TRBJ1-6; D may be TRBD1 (6 bases). The clonotype was recovered from a woman under 30 in good health. CDR3: CASSHTTGAVYNSPLHF. The CDR3 nucleotides are TGTGCCAGCAGCCATACCACGGGGGCCGTCTATAATTCACCCCTCCACTTT.